The TCR beta chain described here comes from a study of yellow fever vaccine responses in identical twins. Findings and limits, study-wide: Vaccine-induced T cell responses in twins were reportedly observed to appear partly convergent, partly personalized.

This CDR3 contains 13 residues. The trim removed 9 bases at V and 3 bases at J, leaving 7 bases unmatched. MiXCR was run by TCRdb on the RT-PCR reads, yielding one entry per CDR3 protein. The sample yields around 20,000 distinct CDR3 sequences, just over 60% seen once. With regard to this clonotype: The antigen is not known.

Here the sequenced sample was T cells from blood (PBMCs), unsorted or a sorted subset (not recorded which), taken before or after yellow fever vaccination (not recorded which). This rearrangement joins TRBV23-1 to TRBJ1-2; 7 nucleotides align to TRBD1. TRBV23-1 is noted as an ORF with a role that remains uncertain. The TCR originated in a young woman who received the yellow fever vaccine. The DNA for the CDR3 is TGCGCCAGGGTAGATACAGGGGACTATGGCTACACCTTC. The encoded protein is CARVDTGDYGYTF.